The sequence of this T cell receptor (beta chain) was determined in a study of T cells in Graves' hyperthyroidism and ophthalmopathy. V lost 1 base to trimming and J lost 6 bases, with 7 bases between them. Germline V gene data show CDR1 as LNHNV and CDR2 as YYDKDF (reference sequence). The CDR3 is 13 amino acids. About this clonotype: Its antigen is not known. A much larger clone sits a single nucleotide away, making a read error possible.

Template material for amplifying TCR beta CDR3 regions consisted of RNA transcripts. The HTBI primer set drove a first-round RT-PCR of the TCR CDR3. Each CDR3 protein is one row after TCRdb ran MiXCR on the multiplex PCR reads. Among about 180,000 distinct CDR3 sequences listed, approximately 9% were seen once. The sample, blood from the first hyperthyroidism diagnosis, precedes any ophthalmopathy symptoms. Findings and limits, study-wide: Most expanded thyroid clonotypes above 0.001 recurred in blood. By a 13 V-J model, ophthalmopathy was set apart from stable hyperthyroidism. The model identified upcoming ophthalmopathy a median about 7.1 months ahead of onset.

The sample comprised blood. The clonotype originates from a woman younger than 30 with Graves' hyperthyroidism that later progressed to Graves' ophthalmopathy. This chain uses TRBV15 with TRBJ2-1; no definite D call. The CDR3 region has the DNA TGTGCCACCAGCAGAGGGGCGTCCAATGAGCAGTTCTTC. Translating it yields CATSRGASNEQFF.